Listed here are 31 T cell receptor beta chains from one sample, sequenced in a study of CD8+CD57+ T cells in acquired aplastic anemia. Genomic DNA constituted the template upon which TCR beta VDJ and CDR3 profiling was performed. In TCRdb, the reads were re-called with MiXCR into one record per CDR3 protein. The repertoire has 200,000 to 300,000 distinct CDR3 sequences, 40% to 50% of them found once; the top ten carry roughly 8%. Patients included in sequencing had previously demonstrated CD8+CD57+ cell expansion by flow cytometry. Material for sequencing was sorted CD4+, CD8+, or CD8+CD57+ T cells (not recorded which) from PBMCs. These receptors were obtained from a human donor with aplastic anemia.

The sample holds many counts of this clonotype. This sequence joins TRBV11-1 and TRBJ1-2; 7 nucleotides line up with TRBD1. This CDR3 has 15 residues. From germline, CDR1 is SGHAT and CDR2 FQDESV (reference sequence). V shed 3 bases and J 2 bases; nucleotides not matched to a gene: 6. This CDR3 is CASSLRRGQNYGYTF. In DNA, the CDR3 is TGTGCCAGCAGCTTGCGGAGGGGGCAAAACTATGGCTACACCTTC. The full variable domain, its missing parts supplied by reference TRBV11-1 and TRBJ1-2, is EAEVAQSPRYKITEKSQAVAFWCDPISGHATLYWYRQILGQGPELLVQFQDESVVDDSQLPKDRFSAERLKGVDSTLKIQPAELGDSAMYLCASSLRRGQNYGYTFGSGTRLTVV.

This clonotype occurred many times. CDR3 nucleotides: TGTGCCAGCAGTCTACAGGGGGGCAATTCACCCCTCCACTTT. Residues: CASSLQGGNSPLHF. V is TRBV27 and J is TRBJ1-6, with 8 bases matching TRBD1. Germline assignment: CDR1 MNHEY and CDR2 SMNVEV (reference sequence). CDR3 size: 14 residues. The trim removed 5 bases at V and 7 bases at J, leaving 4 bases unmatched.

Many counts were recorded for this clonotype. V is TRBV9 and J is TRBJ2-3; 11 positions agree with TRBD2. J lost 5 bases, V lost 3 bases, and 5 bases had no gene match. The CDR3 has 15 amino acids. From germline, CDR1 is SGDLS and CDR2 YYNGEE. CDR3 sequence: CASSAGTSGIDTQYF. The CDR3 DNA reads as TGTGCCAGCAGCGCCGGGACTAGCGGAATAGATACGCAGTATTTT.

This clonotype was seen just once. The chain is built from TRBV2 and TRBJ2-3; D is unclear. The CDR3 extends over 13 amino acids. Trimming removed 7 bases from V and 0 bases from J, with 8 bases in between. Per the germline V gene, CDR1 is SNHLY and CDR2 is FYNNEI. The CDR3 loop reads CASNEWSTDTQYF. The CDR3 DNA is TGTGCCAGCAACGAGTGGAGCACAGATACGCAGTATTTT. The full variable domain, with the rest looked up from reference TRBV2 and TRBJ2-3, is EPEVTQTPSHQVTQMGQEVILRCVPISNHLYFYWYRQILGQKVEFLVSFYNNEISEKSEIFDDQFSVERPDGSNFTLKIRSTKLEDSAMYFCASNEWSTDTQYFGPGTRLTVL.

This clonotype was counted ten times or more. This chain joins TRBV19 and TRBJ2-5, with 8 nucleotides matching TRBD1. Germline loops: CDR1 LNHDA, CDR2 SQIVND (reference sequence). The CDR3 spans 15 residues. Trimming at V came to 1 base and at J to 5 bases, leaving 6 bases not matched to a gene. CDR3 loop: CASSIVDRGGETQYF. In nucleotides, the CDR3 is TGTGCCAGTAGTATAGTCGACAGGGGCGGCGAGACCCAGTACTTC.

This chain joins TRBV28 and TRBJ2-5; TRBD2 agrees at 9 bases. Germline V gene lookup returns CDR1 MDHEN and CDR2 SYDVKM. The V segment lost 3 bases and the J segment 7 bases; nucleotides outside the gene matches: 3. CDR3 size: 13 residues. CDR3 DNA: TGTGCCAGCAGTTTGGAACTAGCGGGGACCCAGTACTTC. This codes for CASSLELAGTQYF. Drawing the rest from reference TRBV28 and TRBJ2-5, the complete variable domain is DVKVTQSSRYLVKRTGEKVFLECVQDMDHENMFWYRQDPGLGLRLIYFSYDVKMKEKGDIPEGYSVSREKKERFSLILESASTNQTSMYLCASSLELAGTQYFGPGTRLLVL.

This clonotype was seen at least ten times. The CDR3, as DNA: TGTGCCAGCAGTTACCACCAGAGACAGGGGAACTATGGCTACACCTTC. Translating it yields CASSYHQRQGNYGYTF. The chain has TRBV6-5 and TRBJ1-2; 8 bases are a match to TRBD1. The CDR3 is made up of 16 amino acids. V shed 2 bases and J 2 bases; nucleotides not matched to a gene: 7. Germline-derived CDR1 and CDR2 are MNHEY and SVGAGI.

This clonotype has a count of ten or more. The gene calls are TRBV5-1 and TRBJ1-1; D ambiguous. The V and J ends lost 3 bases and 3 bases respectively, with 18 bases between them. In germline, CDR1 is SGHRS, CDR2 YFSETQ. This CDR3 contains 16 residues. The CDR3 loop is CASSYPPSSAYTEAFF. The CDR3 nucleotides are TGCGCCAGCAGCTACCCACCCTCGTCCGCGTACACTGAAGCTTTCTTT.

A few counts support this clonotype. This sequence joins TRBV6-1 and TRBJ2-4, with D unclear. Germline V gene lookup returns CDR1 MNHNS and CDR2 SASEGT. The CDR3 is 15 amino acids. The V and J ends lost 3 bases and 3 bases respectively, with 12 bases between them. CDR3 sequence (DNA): TGTGCCAGCAGTGAGTCTTCGTGGGGCAAAAACATTCAGTACTTC. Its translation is CASSESSWGKNIQYF.

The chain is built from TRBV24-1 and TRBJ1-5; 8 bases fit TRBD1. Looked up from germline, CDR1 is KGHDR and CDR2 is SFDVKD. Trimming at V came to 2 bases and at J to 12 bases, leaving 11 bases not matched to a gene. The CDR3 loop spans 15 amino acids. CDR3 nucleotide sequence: TGTGCCACCAGTGATTCTGGACAGGGATGGGTGCACCAGCATTTT. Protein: CATSDSGQGWVHQHF.

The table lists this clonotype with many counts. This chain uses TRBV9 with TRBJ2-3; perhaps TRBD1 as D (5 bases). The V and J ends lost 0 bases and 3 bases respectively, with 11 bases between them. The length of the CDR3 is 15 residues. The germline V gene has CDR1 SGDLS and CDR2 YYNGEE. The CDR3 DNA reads TGTGCCAGCAGCGTAGAGGGGCCTTATACAGATACGCAGTATTTT. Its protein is CASSVEGPYTDTQYF.

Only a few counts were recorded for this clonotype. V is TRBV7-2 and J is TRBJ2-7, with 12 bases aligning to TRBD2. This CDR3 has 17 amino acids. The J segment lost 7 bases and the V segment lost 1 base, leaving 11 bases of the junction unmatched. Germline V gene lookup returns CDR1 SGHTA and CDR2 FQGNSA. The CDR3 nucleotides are TGTGCCAGCAGCTTAGAGGAGACTAGCGGGAGTACCGGTGAGCAGTACTTC. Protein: CASSLEETSGSTGEQYF. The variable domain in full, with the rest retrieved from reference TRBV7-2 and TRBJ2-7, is GAGVSQSPSNKVTEKGKDVELRCDPISGHTALYWYRQSLGQGLEFLIYFQGNSAPDKSGLPSDRFSAERTGGSVSTLTIQRTQQEDSAVYLCASSLEETSGSTGEQYFGPGTRLTVT.

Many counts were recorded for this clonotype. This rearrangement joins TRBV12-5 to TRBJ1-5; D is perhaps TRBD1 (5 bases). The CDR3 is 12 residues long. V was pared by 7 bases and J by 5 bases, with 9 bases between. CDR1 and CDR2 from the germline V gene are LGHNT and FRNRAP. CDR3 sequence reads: CASVGGDQPQHF. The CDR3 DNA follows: TGTGCTAGTGTGGGGGGAGATCAGCCCCAGCATTTT. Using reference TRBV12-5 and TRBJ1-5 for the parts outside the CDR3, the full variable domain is DARVTQTPRHKVTEMGQEVTMRCQPILGHNTVFWYRQTMMQGLELLAYFRNRAPLDDSGMPKDRFSAEMPDATLATLKIQPSEPRDSAVYFCASVGGDQPQHFGDGTRLSIL.

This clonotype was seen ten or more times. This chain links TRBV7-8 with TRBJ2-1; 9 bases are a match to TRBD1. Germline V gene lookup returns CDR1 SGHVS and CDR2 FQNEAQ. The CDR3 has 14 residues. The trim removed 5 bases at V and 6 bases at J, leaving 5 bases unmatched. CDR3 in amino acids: CASSQRDRANEQFF. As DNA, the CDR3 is TGTGCCAGCAGCCAGAGGGACAGGGCCAATGAGCAGTTCTTC.

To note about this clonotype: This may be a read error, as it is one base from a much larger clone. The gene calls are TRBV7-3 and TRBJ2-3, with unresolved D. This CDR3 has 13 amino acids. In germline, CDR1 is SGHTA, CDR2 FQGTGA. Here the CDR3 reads CVSSLSSTDTQYF. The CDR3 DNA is TGTGTCAGCAGCTTAAGCTCCACAGATACGCAGTATTTT.

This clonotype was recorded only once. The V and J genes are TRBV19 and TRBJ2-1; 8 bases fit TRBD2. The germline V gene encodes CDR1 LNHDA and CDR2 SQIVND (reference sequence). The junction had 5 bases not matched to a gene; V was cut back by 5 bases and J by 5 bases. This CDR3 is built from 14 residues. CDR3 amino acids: CASSLSGGHNEQFF. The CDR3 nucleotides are TGTGCCAGTAGTCTAAGCGGGGGTCACAATGAGCAGTTCTTC.

CDR3 sequence: CSARDPSTSGYLYEQYF. In DNA, the CDR3 is TGCAGTGCTAGAGACCCCTCGACTAGCGGGTATCTTTACGAGCAGTACTTC. V usage is TRBV20-1 and J usage is TRBJ2-7, with TRBD2 identical over 10 bases. In germline, CDR1 is DFQATT, CDR2 SNEGSKA (reference sequence). V dropped 0 bases and J dropped 4; count of bases not matched to a gene: 12. There are 17 residues in the CDR3.

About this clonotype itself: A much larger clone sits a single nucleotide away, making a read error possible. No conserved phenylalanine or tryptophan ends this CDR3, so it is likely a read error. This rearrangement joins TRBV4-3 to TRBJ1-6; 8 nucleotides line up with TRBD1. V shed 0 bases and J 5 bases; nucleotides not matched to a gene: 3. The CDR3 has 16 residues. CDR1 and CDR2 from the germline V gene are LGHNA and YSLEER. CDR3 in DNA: TGCGCCAGCAGCCAAGAAGACAGGGGACATAATTCACCCCTCCACCTT. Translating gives CASSQEDRGHNSPLHL.

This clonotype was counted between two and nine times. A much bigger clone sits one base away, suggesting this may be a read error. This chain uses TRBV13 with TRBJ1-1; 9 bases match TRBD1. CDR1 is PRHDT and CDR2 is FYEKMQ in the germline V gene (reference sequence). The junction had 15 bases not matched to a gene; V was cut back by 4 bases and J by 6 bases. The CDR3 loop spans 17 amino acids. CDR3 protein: CASSSRDRALVKPEAFF. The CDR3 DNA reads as TGTGCCAGCAGCTCCCGGGACAGGGCTTTGGTGAAACCTGAAGCTTTCTTT.

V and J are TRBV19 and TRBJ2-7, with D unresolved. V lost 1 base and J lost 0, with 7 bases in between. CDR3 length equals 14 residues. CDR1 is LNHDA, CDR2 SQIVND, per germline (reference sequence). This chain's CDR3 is CASSIGADSYEQYF. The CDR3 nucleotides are TGTGCCAGTAGTATAGGTGCGGACTCCTACGAGCAGTACTTC. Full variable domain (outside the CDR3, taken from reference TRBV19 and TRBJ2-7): DGGITQSPKYLFRKEGQNVTLSCEQNLNHDAMYWYRQDPGQGLRLIYYSQIVNDFQKGDIAEGYSVSREKKESFPLTVTSAQKNPTAFYLCASSIGADSYEQYFGPGTRLTVT.

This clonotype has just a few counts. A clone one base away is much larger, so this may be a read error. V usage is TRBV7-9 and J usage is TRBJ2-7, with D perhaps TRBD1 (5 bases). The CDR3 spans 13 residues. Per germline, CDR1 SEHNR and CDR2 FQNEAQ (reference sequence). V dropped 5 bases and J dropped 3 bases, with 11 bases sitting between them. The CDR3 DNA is TGTGCCAGCAGCCTGGCAGGGTTCTACGAGCAGTACTTC. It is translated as CASSLAGFYEQYF.

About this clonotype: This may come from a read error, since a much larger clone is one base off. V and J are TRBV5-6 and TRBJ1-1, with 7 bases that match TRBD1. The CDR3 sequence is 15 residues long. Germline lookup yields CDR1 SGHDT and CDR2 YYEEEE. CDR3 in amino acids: CANSGNRGLYTEAFF. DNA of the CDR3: TGTGCCAACAGCGGGAACAGGGGCTTGTACACTGAAGCTTTCTTT.

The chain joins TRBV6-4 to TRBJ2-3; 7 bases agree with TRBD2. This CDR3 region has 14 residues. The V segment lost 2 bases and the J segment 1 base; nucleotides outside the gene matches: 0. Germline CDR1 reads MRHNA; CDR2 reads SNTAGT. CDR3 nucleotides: TGTGCCAGCAGTGACGGGGGGGGCACAGATACGCAGTATTTT. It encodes CASSDGGGTDTQYF.

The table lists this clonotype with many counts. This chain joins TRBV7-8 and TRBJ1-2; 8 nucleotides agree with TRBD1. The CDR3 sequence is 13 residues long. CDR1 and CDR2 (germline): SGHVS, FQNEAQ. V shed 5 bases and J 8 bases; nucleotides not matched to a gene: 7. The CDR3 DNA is TGTGCCAGCAGCCTTGACAGGGGTCAAGGCTACACCTTC. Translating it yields CASSLDRGQGYTF.

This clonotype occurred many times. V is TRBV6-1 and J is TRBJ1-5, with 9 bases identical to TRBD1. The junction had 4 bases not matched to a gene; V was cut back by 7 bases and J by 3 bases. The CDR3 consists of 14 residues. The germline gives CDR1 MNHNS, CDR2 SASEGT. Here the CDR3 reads CASKTGGNNQPQHF. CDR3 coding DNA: TGTGCCAGCAAGACAGGGGGAAACAATCAGCCCCAGCATTTT.

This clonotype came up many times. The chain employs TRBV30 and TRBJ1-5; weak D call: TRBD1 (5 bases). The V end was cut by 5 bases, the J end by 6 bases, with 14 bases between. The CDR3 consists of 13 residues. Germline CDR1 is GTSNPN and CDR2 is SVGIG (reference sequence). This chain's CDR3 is CAWGPGYGQPQHF. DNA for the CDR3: TGTGCCTGGGGGCCAGGGTATGGTCAGCCCCAGCATTTT.

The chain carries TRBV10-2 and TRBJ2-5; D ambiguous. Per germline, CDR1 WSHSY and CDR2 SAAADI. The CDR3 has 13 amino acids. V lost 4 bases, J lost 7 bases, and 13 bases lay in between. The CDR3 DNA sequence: TGCGCCAGCAGTGTTTCCAAAAGGGTGACCCAGTACTTC. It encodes CASSVSKRVTQYF.

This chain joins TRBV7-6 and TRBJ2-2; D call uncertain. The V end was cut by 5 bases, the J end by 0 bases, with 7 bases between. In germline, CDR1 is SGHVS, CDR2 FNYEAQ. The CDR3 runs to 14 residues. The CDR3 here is CASSQNTNTGELFF. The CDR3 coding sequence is TGTGCCAGCAGCCAAAACACGAACACCGGGGAGCTGTTTTTT.

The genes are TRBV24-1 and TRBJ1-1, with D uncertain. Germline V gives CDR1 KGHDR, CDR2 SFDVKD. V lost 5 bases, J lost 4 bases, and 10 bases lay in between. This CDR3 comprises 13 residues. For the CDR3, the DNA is TGTGCCACCAGTGTAGGTTACGGCACTGAAGCTTTCTTT. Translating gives CATSVGYGTEAFF.

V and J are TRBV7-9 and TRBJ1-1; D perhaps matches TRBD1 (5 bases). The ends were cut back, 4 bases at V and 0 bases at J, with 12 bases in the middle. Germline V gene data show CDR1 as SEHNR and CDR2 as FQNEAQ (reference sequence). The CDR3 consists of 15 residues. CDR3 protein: CASSSGAGMNTEAFF. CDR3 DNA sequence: TGTGCCAGCAGCTCTGGGGCAGGAATGAACACTGAAGCTTTCTTT.

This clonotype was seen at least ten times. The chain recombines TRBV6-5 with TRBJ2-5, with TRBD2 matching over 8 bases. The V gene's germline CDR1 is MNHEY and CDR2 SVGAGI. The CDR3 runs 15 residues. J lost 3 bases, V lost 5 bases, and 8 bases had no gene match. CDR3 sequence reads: CASSGLPGLEETQYF. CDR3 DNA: TGTGCCAGCAGTGGTTTACCGGGACTAGAAGAGACCCAGTACTTC.